The 32 T cell receptor beta chains reported below all come from one sample, sequenced in a study of T cells expressing NK-cell markers. TCRdb reanalyzed the 5' RACE reads, giving one entry per CDR3 protein sequence and no DNA. Its table lists over 100,000 distinct CDR3 sequences. Sequencing was performed on blood T cells: a sorted CD56 or NKG2C T cell subset, CD4+ or CD8+ T cells, or bulk PBMC T cells (not recorded which). Receptors were obtained from a woman between 18 and 70 years old in good health.

This sequence joins TRBV29-1 and TRBJ2-1; TCRdb proposes TRBD1, but this gene call is untestable without DNA. The CDR3 is made up of 13 amino acids. CDR1 and CDR2 from the germline V gene are SQVTM and ANQGSEA. This chain's CDR3 is CSAGQGAGNEQFF.

The V gene is TRBV29-1, the J gene TRBJ1-2; TCRdb proposes TRBD1, but this gene call is untestable without DNA. The CDR3 runs to 12 residues. Germline V gives CDR1 SQVTM, CDR2 ANQGSEA. This CDR3 reads CSVFYGTVGYTF.

This chain connects TRBV4-3 to TRBJ2-7; TCRdb names TRBD2, which stays unverified in the absence of DNA. CDR3 size: 18 residues. Germline assignment: CDR1 LGHNA and CDR2 YSLEER. CDR3 loop: CASSQEAGVSGGLLEQYF.

The chain carries TRBV20-1 and TRBJ1-5; TCRdb returns TRBD1, unconfirmable since there is no DNA. There are 15 residues in the CDR3. CDR1 is DFQATT and CDR2 is SNEGSKA in the germline V gene (reference sequence). CDR3: CSAGPGGVWDQPQHF.

The gene calls are TRBV5-1 and TRBJ1-6. Germline CDR1 reads SGHRS; CDR2 reads YFSETQ. This CDR3 region has 17 residues. CDR3 sequence: CASADGGGNSYNSPLHF.

The chain joins TRBV9 to TRBJ2-3. Germline CDR1 reads SGDLS; CDR2 reads YYNGEE. This CDR3 is 12 amino acids long. Here the CDR3 reads CASSVDSDTQYF.

CDR3 residues: CSARVQGTPYEQYF. The chain has TRBV20-1 and TRBJ2-7; TCRdb returns TRBD1, unconfirmable since there is no DNA. Germline loops: CDR1 DFQATT, CDR2 SNEGSKA (reference sequence). The CDR3 is 14 residues long.

V is TRBV6-1 and J is TRBJ2-7; checking the TCRdb D call of TRBD2 is not possible without DNA. Germline CDR1 MNHNS, CDR2 SASEGT. The CDR3 is made up of 13 amino acids. This CDR3 reads CASSGSGRYEQYF.

V gene TRBV4-3 combines with J gene TRBJ1-5; TCRdb's assignment of TRBD1 cannot be checked, as there is no DNA. CDR3 length equals 14 residues. Germline assignment: CDR1 LGHNA and CDR2 YSLEER. The CDR3: CASSLTGDNQPQHF.

The chain employs TRBV20-1 and TRBJ2-3; TCRdb's D call of TRBD1 is untestable without DNA. The germline gives CDR1 DFQATT, CDR2 SNEGSKA (reference sequence). This CDR3 spans 15 amino acids. The CDR3 reads CSARDESPAVDTQYF.

The chain recombines TRBV5-6 with TRBJ2-1; without DNA, the TCRdb call of TRBD2 cannot be checked. This CDR3 has 14 amino acids. Per the germline V gene, CDR1 is SGHDT and CDR2 is YYEEEE. CDR3 protein: CASSPLQAGNEQFF.

V gene TRBV12-3 or TRBV12-4 combines with J gene TRBJ2-3; TCRdb proposes TRBD1, but this gene call is untestable without DNA. The CDR3 sequence is 13 residues long. This CDR3 reads CATSGGNTDTQYF.

This CDR3 reads CASSWASGLYEQYF. The chain employs TRBV19 and TRBJ2-7; TCRdb indicates TRBD2, and absent DNA this call remains unverified. The CDR3 loop spans 14 amino acids. Germline CDR1 and CDR2: LNHDA and SQIVND (reference sequence).

The gene calls are TRBV12-3 or TRBV12-4 and TRBJ2-5; checking the TCRdb D call of TRBD2 is not possible without DNA. This CDR3 has 13 amino acids. The CDR3 loop is CASTVTSKETQYF.

CDR3 loop: CAISGWGQETQYF. V gene TRBV10-3 combines with J gene TRBJ2-5; TCRdb returns TRBD1, unconfirmable since there is no DNA. The germline V gene has CDR1 ENHRY and CDR2 SYGVKD. This CDR3 has 13 amino acids.

CDR3 residues: CASSILAGAKDTQYF. The genes are TRBV7-2 and TRBJ2-3; the D call from TCRdb, TRBD2, cannot be confirmed without DNA. Germline CDR1 reads SGHTA; CDR2 reads FQGNSA. CDR3 length equals 15 residues.

The rearrangement links TRBV6-5 to TRBJ2-2; absent DNA, TCRdb's TRBD1 call cannot be checked. The CDR3 contains 17 residues. Looked up from germline, CDR1 is MNHEY and CDR2 is SVGAGI. This chain's CDR3 is CASSYPEGAFSPGELFF.

This sequence joins TRBV21-1 and TRBJ2-5; TCRdb returns TRBD2, unconfirmable since there is no DNA. TRBV21-1 is described as a pseudogene. The CDR3 is made up of 18 amino acids. The CDR3: CASLLVAGVGGAQETQYF.

The chain carries TRBV7-8 and TRBJ2-7. Germline CDR1 SGHVS, CDR2 FQNEAQ. The CDR3 contains 14 residues. The CDR3 sequence: CASSLGLDFYEQYF.

The chain uses TRBV29-1 and TRBJ2-5; TCRdb outputs TRBD1, but without DNA this stays unchecked. The germline gives CDR1 SQVTM, CDR2 ANQGSEA. This CDR3 is 12 amino acids long. CDR3 residues: CSVPSGLETQYF.

This chain uses TRBV7-8 with TRBJ2-7; the D gene TCRdb calls, TRBD2, cannot be checked with no DNA. The CDR3 has 15 residues. Germline assignment: CDR1 SGHVS and CDR2 FQNEAQ. CDR3 protein: CASSSPIAGGYEQYF.

The rearrangement links TRBV20-1 to TRBJ2-6; lacking DNA, the TRBD2 call made by TCRdb goes unchecked. The CDR3 contains 17 residues. Germline assignment: CDR1 DFQATT and CDR2 SNEGSKA (reference sequence). Here the CDR3 reads CSARGGQGGSGANVLTF.

The rearrangement uses TRBV7-9 and TRBJ1-6; TCRdb's assignment of TRBD1 cannot be checked, as there is no DNA. Germline V gene data show CDR1 as SEHNR and CDR2 as FQNEAQ (reference sequence). This CDR3 has 17 residues. This CDR3 is CASSSPEMGGTNSPLHF. Combining the CDR3 with reference TRBV7-9 and TRBJ1-6 gives the whole variable domain DTGVSQNPRHKITKRGQNVTFRCDPISEHNRLYWYRQTLGQGPEFLTYFQNEAQLEKSRLLSDRFSAERPKGSFSTLEIQRTEQGDSAMYLCASSSPEMGGTNSPLHFGNGTRLTVT.

The rearrangement uses TRBV4-2 and TRBJ2-7; absent DNA, TCRdb's TRBD1 call cannot be checked. The CDR3 is 15 residues long. In germline, CDR1 is LGHNA, CDR2 YNFKEQ. The CDR3 loop reads CASSQRDEGAYEQYF.

The chain couples TRBV4-3 to TRBJ2-5; the D call from TCRdb, TRBD2, cannot be confirmed without DNA. CDR1 LGHNA and CDR2 YSLEER come from the germline V gene. There are 18 residues in the CDR3. This CDR3 is CASSARLAGAMYQETQYF.

V usage is TRBV13 and J usage is TRBJ2-3; lacking DNA, the TRBD2 call made by TCRdb goes unchecked. This CDR3 contains 15 residues. CDR1 is PRHDT and CDR2 is FYEKMQ in the germline V gene (reference sequence). This CDR3 is CASSLLVGAGDTQYF.

The chain carries TRBV10-2 and TRBJ2-2. The germline gives CDR1 WSHSY, CDR2 SAAADI. The CDR3 has 14 residues. The CDR3 is CASSEYRNTGELFF.

The V and J genes are TRBV4-1 and TRBJ1-5; the TRBD1 assignment by TCRdb is unverifiable without DNA. Germline CDR1 is MGHRA and CDR2 is YSYEKL. The CDR3 extends over 14 amino acids. CDR3 amino acids: CASSLGTGDQPQHF.

The V and J genes are TRBV20-1 and TRBJ1-2; with no DNA, the TCRdb D assignment of TRBD1 cannot be verified. In germline, CDR1 is DFQATT, CDR2 SNEGSKA (reference sequence). CDR3 length equals 14 residues. The CDR3 here is CSPSPGQGPYGYTF.

The V call is TRBV20-1, the J call TRBJ1-1; TCRdb returns TRBD1, unconfirmable since there is no DNA. This CDR3 is built from 14 residues. Germline-derived CDR1 and CDR2 are DFQATT and SNEGSKA (reference sequence). CDR3 sequence reads: CSARAESMNTEAFF.

The chain links TRBV11-1 to TRBJ2-6; the TRBD2 assignment by TCRdb is unverifiable without DNA. There are 18 residues in the CDR3. CDR1 is SGHAT, CDR2 FQDESV, per germline (reference sequence). CDR3 region: CASSPPRAGTSGANVLTF.

The chain has TRBV29-1 and TRBJ2-1; TCRdb outputs TRBD2, but without DNA this stays unchecked. Germline CDR1 and CDR2: SQVTM and ANQGSEA. There are 16 residues in the CDR3. The CDR3 reads CSVDPGTSGGVGEQFF.